This TCR beta chain came from a study of blood T cell repertoires in COVID-19. Study summary: Samples taken during acute and convalescent COVID-19 were collected in the United States, Italy and Spain.

It was during active infection that Seattle patients were enrolled and then longitudinally followed. Source study methods: Amplification from reference gene primers served as the basis for estimated nucleated cell counts. Only in-frame clones appear in the TCRdb table, and some are missing; sequencing was by immunoSEQ multiplex PCR. V, J and clone size reflect that table, while D and trimming were determined from the DNA. Of under 350,000 clones in the sample, approximately 90% are singletons; the top ten hold 6% to 7%. Sequencing was carried out using peripheral blood. This clonotype originated in a woman under 40 with COVID-19, enrolled during active disease.

The CDR3 nucleotides read TGTGCCAGCAGTTTACGGGGTGAAAAACTGTTTTTT. It specifies CASSLRGEKLFF. This sequence joins TRBV12-3 or TRBV12-4 and TRBJ1-4; D is unclear. V lost 2 bases to trimming and J lost 7 bases, with 5 bases between them. The CDR3 extends over 12 amino acids.